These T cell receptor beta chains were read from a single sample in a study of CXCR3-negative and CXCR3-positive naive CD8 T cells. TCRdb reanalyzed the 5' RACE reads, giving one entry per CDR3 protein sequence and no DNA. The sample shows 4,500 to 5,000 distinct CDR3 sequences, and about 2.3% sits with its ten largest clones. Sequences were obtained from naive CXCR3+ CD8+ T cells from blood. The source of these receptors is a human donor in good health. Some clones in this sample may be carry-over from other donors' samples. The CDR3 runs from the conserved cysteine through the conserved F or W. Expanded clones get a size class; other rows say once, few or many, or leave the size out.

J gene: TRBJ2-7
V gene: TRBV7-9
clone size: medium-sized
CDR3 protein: CASSVGAYEQYF

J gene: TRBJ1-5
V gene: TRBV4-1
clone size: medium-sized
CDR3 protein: CASSQDQGANQPQHF

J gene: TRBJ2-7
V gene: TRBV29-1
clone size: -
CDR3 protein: CSVEDQNSSYEQYF

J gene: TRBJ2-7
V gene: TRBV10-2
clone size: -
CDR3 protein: CASWTGPPLYEQYF

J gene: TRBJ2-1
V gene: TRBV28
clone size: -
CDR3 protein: CASSLKDLYNEQFF

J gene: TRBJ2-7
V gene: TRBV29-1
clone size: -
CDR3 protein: CSVQGAGVEQYF

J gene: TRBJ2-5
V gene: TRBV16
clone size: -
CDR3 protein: CASSQEGIQETQYF

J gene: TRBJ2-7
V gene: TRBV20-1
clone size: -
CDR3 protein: CSARDVGGPSYEQYF

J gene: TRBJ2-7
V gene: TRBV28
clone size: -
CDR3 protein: CASSWGGLGSYEQYF

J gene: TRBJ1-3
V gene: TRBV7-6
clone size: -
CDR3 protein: CATNSGNTIYF

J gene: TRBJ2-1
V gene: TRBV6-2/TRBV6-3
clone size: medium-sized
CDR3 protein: CASSYSGLTSGRYEQFF

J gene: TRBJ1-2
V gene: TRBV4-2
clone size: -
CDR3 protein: CASSQDRSGYTF

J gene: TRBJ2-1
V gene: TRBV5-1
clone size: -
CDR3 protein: CASSLAGGLNEQFF

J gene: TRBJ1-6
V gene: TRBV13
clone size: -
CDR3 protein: CASKDSYNSPLHF

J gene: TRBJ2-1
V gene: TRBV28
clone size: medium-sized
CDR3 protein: CASSLGWTGGREQFF

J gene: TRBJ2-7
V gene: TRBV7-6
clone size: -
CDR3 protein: CASSLGGGYEQYF

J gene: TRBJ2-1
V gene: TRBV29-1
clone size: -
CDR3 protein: CSVLGYSGNHNEQFF

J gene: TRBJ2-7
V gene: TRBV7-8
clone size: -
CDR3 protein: CASSSGQGAYEQYF

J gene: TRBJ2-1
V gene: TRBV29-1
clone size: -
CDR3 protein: CSVVPILEQFF

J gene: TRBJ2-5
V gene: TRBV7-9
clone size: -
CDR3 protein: CASSSTSGRMETQYF

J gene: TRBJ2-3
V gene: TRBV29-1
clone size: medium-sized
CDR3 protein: CSVEKTAEIQDTQYF

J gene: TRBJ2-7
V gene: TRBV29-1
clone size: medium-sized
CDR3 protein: CSVVGAHEQYF

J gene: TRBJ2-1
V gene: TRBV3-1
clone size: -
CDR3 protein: CASSQDPASYNEQFF

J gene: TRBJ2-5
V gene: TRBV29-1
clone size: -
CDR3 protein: CSVEEGGTSVQETQYF

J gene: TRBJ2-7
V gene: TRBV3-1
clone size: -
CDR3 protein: CASSSRDRGPYEQYF

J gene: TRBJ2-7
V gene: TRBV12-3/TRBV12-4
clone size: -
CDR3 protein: CASSFREESYEQYF

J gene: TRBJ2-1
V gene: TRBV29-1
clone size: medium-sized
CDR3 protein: CSATLSGRGGDEQFF

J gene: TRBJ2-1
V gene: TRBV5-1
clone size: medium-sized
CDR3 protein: CASSLGPSGSYDNEQFF